A single TCR beta chain is shown here with its context. The sample originates from a study of cytomegalovirus exposure and HLA in healthy donors. The PCR was carried out with 60 Vbeta primers and 13 Jbeta primers. Only in-frame clones appear in the TCRdb table, and some are missing; sequencing was by immunoSEQ multiplex PCR. Among fewer than 350,000 clones listed, about 87% were seen once. J was trimmed by 0 bases and V by 3 bases; bases with no gene match: 9. Germline CDR1 and CDR2: SNHLY and FYNNEI. This CDR3 contains 18 residues. Sequenced sample: PBMCs. This clonotype was obtained from a woman between 18 and 29 years old in good health and CMV-seronegative. The J gene is TRBJ2-1, the V gene TRBV2; TRBD2 aligns across 9 bases. CDR3 coding DNA: TGTGCCAGCAGTGAGTCCAGCGGGGGGCCTAACTCCTACAATGAGCAGTTCTTC. This gives the protein CASSESSGGPNSYNEQFF.